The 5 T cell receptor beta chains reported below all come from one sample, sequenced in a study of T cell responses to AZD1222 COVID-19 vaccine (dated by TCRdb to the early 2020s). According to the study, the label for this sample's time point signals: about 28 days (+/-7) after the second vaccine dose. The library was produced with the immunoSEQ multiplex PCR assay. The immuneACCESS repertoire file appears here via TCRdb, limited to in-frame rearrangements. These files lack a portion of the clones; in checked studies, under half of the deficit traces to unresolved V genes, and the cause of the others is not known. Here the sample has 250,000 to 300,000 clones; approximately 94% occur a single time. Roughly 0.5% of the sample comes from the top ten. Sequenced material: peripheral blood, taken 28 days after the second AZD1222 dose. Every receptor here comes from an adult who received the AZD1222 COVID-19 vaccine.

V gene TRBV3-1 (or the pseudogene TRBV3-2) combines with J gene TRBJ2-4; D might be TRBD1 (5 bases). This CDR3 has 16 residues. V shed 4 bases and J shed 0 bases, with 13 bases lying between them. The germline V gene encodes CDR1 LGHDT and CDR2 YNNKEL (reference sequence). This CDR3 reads CASSPHQGLAKNIQYF. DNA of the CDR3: TGTGCCAGCAGCCCCCACCAGGGTCTAGCCAAAAACATTCAGTACTTC.

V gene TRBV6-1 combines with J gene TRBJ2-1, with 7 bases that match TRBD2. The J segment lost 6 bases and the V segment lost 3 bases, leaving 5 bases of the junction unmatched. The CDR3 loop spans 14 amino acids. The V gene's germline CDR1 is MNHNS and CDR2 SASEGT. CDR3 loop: CASSDGLGLNEQFF. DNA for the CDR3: TGTGCCAGCAGTGACGGACTAGGGCTCAATGAGCAGTTCTTC.

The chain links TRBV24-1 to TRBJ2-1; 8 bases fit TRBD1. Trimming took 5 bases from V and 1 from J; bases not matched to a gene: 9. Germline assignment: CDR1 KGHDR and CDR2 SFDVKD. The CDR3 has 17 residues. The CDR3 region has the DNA TGTGCCACCAGTGGAATCGTGACAGGGGTTTCCTACAATGAGCAGTTCTTC. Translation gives CATSGIVTGVSYNEQFF.

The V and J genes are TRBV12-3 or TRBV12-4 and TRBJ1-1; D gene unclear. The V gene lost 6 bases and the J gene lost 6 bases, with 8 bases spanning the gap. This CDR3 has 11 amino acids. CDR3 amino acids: CASRSGAEAFF. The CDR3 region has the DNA TGTGCCAGCAGGTCCGGGGCTGAAGCTTTCTTT.

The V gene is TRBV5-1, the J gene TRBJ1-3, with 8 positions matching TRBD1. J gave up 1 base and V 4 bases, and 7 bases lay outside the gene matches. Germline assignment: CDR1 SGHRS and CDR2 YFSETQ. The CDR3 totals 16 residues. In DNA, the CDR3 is TGCGCCAGCAGCCCGGGACAGGCCAGATCTGGAAACACCATATATTTT. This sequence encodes CASSPGQARSGNTIYF.